The TCR beta chain described here comes from a study of Ad26.COV2.S vaccination and SARS-CoV-2 variants. Study context: The trial was COV1001 and the donor's arm was Ad26.COV2.S.

Study-level results: Vaccine recipients showed a spike-specific TCR breadth that was higher than in placebo recipients.

Sequencing used immunoSEQ multiplex PCR; TCRdb keeps in-frame clones, though not all of them. The table lists about 400,000 clones, under 90% of them singletons, with around 7% in the top ten. CDR1 is KGHSY and CDR2 is FQNENV in the germline V gene. The CDR3 has 14 amino acids. With 4 bases removed from V and 6 bases from J, the gap between germline ends came to 13 bases. Indicated treatment: approximately 18 received Ad26.COV2.S at low or high dose, single or two shots; about 5 received placebo; per-sample allocation not given. It was on day 63 after the first vaccine or placebo injection that samples were taken. An adult donor aged 18-55 years was enrolled in Boston. As regards this clone: The antigen is unknown.

This sample comprised peripheral blood, obtained in a trial of Ad26.COV2.S vaccine versus placebo. This clonotype was sampled from a person aged 18 to 59 who received the Ad26.COV2.S COVID-19 vaccine or a placebo. The chain is built from TRBV16 and TRBJ1-5; D ambiguous. The CDR3 bases are TGTGCCAGCAGCCCACCAGTAGGTTTTCAGCCCCAGCATTTT. It yields the protein CASSPPVGFQPQHF.